These 11 T cell receptor beta chains share one sample of origin, sequenced in a study of T cells in localized non-small cell lung cancer. Clones were sequenced by immunoSEQ multiplex PCR, and TCRdb holds only the in-frame ones, with some missing. The sample lists tens of thousands of clones, roughly four fifths occurring once. The sequencing used peripheral blood, collected before any cancer treatment. Receptors originate from a male donor aged 60 or over with stage III squamous cell lung carcinoma.

The genes are TRBV5-4 and TRBJ2-3, with 11 bases matching TRBD2. This CDR3 contains 17 residues. After removal of 2 bases from V and 1 base from J, the junction contained 6 bases not matched to a gene. Germline V gives CDR1 SGHNT, CDR2 YYREEE (reference sequence). CDR3 in DNA: TGTGCCAGCAGCTTTTATTTAGCGGGAGGGGGCACAGATACGCAGTATTTT. Translation gives CASSFYLAGGGTDTQYF.

This chain uses TRBV16 with TRBJ1-1, with D perhaps TRBD1 (5 bases). The CDR3 sequence is 13 residues long. The germline V gene has CDR1 KGHSY and CDR2 FQNENV. V gave up 0 bases and J gave up 8 bases, with 10 bases separating them. This CDR3 is CASSQSWDREAFF. In nucleotides, the CDR3 is TGTGCCAGCAGCCAATCGTGGGACCGAGAAGCTTTCTTT.

The rearrangement joins TRBV5-1 to TRBJ2-3; 7 nucleotides match TRBD1. CDR1 is SGHRS, CDR2 YFSETQ, per germline. V lost 2 bases and J lost 2; bases outside the gene matches: 8. This CDR3 has 16 amino acids. CDR3 loop: CASSFEGASYTDTQYF. The DNA of the CDR3 is TGCGCCAGCAGCTTTGAGGGGGCGAGTTACACAGATACGCAGTATTTT.

This rearrangement joins TRBV27 to TRBJ2-5, with 9 bases fitting TRBD2. CDR1 and CDR2 from the germline V gene are MNHEY and SMNVEV (reference sequence). V lost 1 base, J lost 7 bases, and 7 bases stayed unmatched. This CDR3 region has 15 residues. The CDR3 reads CASSLWASGAGTQYF. CDR3 nucleotides: TGTGCCAGCAGTTTATGGGCTAGCGGGGCGGGGACCCAGTACTTC.

The chain couples TRBV5-4 to TRBJ2-3, with TRBD2 matching over 12 bases. The CDR3 covers 15 residues. Trimming removed 2 bases from V and 6 bases from J; junction bases left unmatched: 4. CDR1 and CDR2 (germline): SGHNT, YYREEE (reference sequence). The CDR3 bases are TGTGCCAGCAGCTTCCGGACTAGCGGGAAGGATACGCAGTATTTT. It specifies CASSFRTSGKDTQYF.

The rearrangement joins TRBV7-6 to TRBJ2-7, with D possibly being TRBD1 (6 bases). The CDR3 consists of 12 residues. V was cut by 4 bases and J by 7 bases, with 11 bases left in between. Germline V gene data show CDR1 as SGHVS and CDR2 as FNYEAQ. CDR3 amino acids: CASSSRTGEQYF. The CDR3 DNA reads as TGTGCCAGCAGCTCCCGTACAGGGGAGCAGTACTTC.

The chain joins TRBV10-2 to TRBJ1-1, with D possibly being TRBD1 (5 bases). This CDR3 spans 16 amino acids. V was clipped by 0 bases and J by 1 base, with 12 bases between them. Looked up from germline, CDR1 is WSHSY and CDR2 is SAAADI. The CDR3 loop is CASSESRGVENTEAFF. CDR3 DNA: TGCGCCAGCAGTGAGTCTCGGGGGGTGGAGAACACTGAAGCTTTCTTT.

In DNA form, the CDR3 reads TGTGCCAGCAGCTTAGAAGCGAGTGACACCGGGGAGCTGTTTTTT. Its protein product is CASSLEASDTGELFF. The J gene is TRBJ2-2, the V gene TRBV11-2; D is unresolved. Trimming took off 0 bases at V and 3 bases at J, with 8 bases between the two ends. The CDR3 has 15 residues. Per germline, CDR1 SGHAT and CDR2 FQNNGV.

V gene TRBV6-6 combines with J gene TRBJ1-6; TRBD1 might be the D (6 bases). The CDR3 spans 15 residues. Germline assignment: CDR1 MNHNY and CDR2 SVGAGI (reference sequence). Trimming removed 2 bases from V and 7 bases from J, with 12 bases in between. The DNA for the CDR3 is TGTGCCAGCAGTTACGAGACAGGTGGGAATTCACCCCTCCACTTT. Translated, it gives CASSYETGGNSPLHF.

The V call is TRBV19, the J call TRBJ1-1; 8 positions match TRBD1. The CDR3 is 14 amino acids. J was trimmed by 9 bases and V by 7 bases; bases with no gene match: 13. Germline V gives CDR1 LNHDA, CDR2 SQIVND (reference sequence). The CDR3 bases are TGTGCCAGTACTACACCGGGACAGGTTAAAAAAGCTTTCTTT. This translates into CASTTPGQVKKAFF.

The V gene is TRBV10-2, the J gene TRBJ2-7, with D perhaps TRBD1 (5 bases). The CDR3 totals 15 residues. The germline V and J ends were trimmed by 6 bases and 2 bases, with 17 bases remaining between them. The germline CDR1 and CDR2 sequences are WSHSY and SAAADI. The CDR3 bases are TGCGCCAGCAGATCCGAACAGGTGAATACCTACGAGCAGTACTTC. Its translation: CASRSEQVNTYEQYF.